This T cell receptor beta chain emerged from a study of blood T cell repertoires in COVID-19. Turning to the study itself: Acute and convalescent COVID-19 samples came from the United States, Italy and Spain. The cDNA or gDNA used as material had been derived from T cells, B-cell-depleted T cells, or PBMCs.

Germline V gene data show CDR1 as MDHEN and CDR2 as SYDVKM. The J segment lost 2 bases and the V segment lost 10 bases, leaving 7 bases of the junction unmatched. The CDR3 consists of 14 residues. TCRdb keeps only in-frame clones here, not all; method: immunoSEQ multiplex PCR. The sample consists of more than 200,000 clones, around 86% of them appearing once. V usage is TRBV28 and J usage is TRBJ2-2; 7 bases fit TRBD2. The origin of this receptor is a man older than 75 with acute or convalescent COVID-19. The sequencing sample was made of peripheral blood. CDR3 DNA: TGTGCCACCCGGGGAGGGCCAAACACCGGGGAGCTGTTTTTT. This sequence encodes CATRGGPNTGELFF.